This entry is about one T cell receptor (beta chain). Its cognate antigen is unknown. The data are from a study of cytomegalovirus exposure and HLA in healthy donors. General study points: The number of N-insertions in an Asian-associated ancestry cluster was reportedly below the 666-donor mean in a later analysis. Accounts indicate the classifier identified cytomegalovirus status with strong specificity and sensitivity. In a later analysis, HLA-associated TCR beta chains were more clonally expanded than equally common others. The study had only CMV serostatus as immune exposure information.

Amplification used 60 Vbeta primers and 13 Jbeta primers. Libraries were prepared by immunoSEQ multiplex PCR; TCRdb keeps only in-frame clonotypes and omits some of them. Among around 120,000 clones listed, around 80% were seen once. The germline V gene has CDR1 SQVTM and CDR2 ANQGSEA. The CDR3 extends over 13 amino acids. Deletions cut 2 bases from V and 1 base from J, with 6 bases between. This TCR was recovered from a man aged 50 to 60 in good health and CMV-seronegative. This chain joins TRBV29-1 and TRBJ2-4, with D possibly matching TRBD1 (5 bases). The source material was PBMCs. CDR3 nucleotide sequence: TGCAGCGTTGAAAAGGGGGCCAAAAACATTCAGTACTTC. It specifies CSVEKGAKNIQYF.